Listed here is a single T cell receptor (beta chain). Germline CDR1 is MGHDK and CDR2 is SYGVNS. The ends were cut back, 6 bases at V and 3 bases at J, with 21 bases in the middle. The CDR3 loop spans 16 amino acids. The source of the sample is a study of T cell changes during pregnancy in multiple sclerosis. Repertoires were generated with immunoSEQ multiplex PCR, while TCRdb's copy carries only in-frame clones and drops some. The sample contains tens of thousands of clones, approximately 93% of which appear only once. The chain combines TRBV25-1 with TRBJ2-7, with D possibly being TRBD2 (6 bases). The receptor comes from a female donor with multiple sclerosis, enrolled in a pregnancy study. The starting material was peripheral blood, obtained in the second trimester of pregnancy. CDR3 in DNA: TGTGCCAGCAGCCTTTCCAACCAGGGACTGAGCTACGAGCAGTACTTC. Residues: CASSLSNQGLSYEQYF.